The 21 T cell receptor beta chains presented below share a single source sample, sequenced in a study of identical twins. MiXCR, applied by TCRdb to the 5' RACE reads, yields one record per CDR3 protein. This table holds about 900,000 distinct CDR3 sequences, more than 9% found once. These records were also assigned to another study, of yellow fever vaccine responses in identical twins.

Sequenced: PBMCs. All receptors come from a young woman in good health.

This clonotype was picked up many times. The chain recombines TRBV3-1 with TRBJ1-6; D remains unclear. Trimming pared 4 bases from V and 7 bases from J, leaving 8 bases between. The length of the CDR3 is 13 residues. Germline V gene lookup returns CDR1 LGHDT and CDR2 YNNKEL (reference sequence). This CDR3 reads CASSPTGNSPLHF. CDR3 sequence (DNA): TGTGCCAGCAGCCCGACTGGAAATTCACCCCTCCACTTT.

J is TRBJ2-5 and V is TRBV2; possibly TRBD1 for D (6 bases). Germline V lookup: CDR1 SNHLY, CDR2 FYNNEI. This CDR3 is 12 amino acids long. Trimming took off 8 bases at V and 4 bases at J, with 11 bases between the two ends. CDR3 DNA: TGTGCCAGCGGGACAACAACAGAGACCCAGTACTTC. Translation: CASGTTTETQYF.

The rearrangement uses TRBV4-1 and TRBJ1-2; TRBD1 agrees at 9 bases. Germline V gene sequence: CDR1 MGHRA, CDR2 YSYEKL. The CDR3 loop spans 14 amino acids. Trimming removed 3 bases from V and 6 bases from J; junction bases left unmatched: 5. This CDR3 is CASSHTGTGHGYTF. In DNA form, the CDR3 reads TGCGCCAGCAGCCATACCGGGACAGGGCATGGCTACACCTTC.

This clonotype was observed at least ten times. The chain links TRBV13 to TRBJ2-3; 10 bases match TRBD2. Germline loops: CDR1 PRHDT, CDR2 FYEKMQ (reference sequence). CDR3 length: 16 amino acids. Germline trimming cut 5 bases from V and 2 bases from J; bases unmatched to any gene: 7. Here the CDR3 reads CASSGEGTSVTDTQYF. CDR3 coding DNA: TGTGCCAGCAGCGGGGAGGGGACTAGCGTCACAGATACGCAGTATTTT. The whole variable domain, remainder taken from reference TRBV13 and TRBJ2-3, is AAGVIQSPRHLIKEKRETATLKCYPIPRHDTVYWYQQGPGQDPQFLISFYEKMQSDKGSIPDRFSAQQFSDYHSELNMSSLELGDSALYFCASSGEGTSVTDTQYFGPGTRLTVL.

In this sample, this clonotype turned up many times. The chain uses TRBV20-1 and TRBJ2-1; D is perhaps TRBD2 (7 bases). The CDR3 totals 14 residues. V gave up 3 bases and J gave up 7 bases, with 16 bases separating them. CDR1 is DFQATT and CDR2 is SNEGSKA in the germline V gene (reference sequence). CDR3 sequence (DNA): TGCAGTGCTAGTTTGGGGGGGGCGTGGAATGAGCAGTTCTTC. It yields the protein CSASLGGAWNEQFF.

This clonotype was counted only a few times. Here the CDR3 DNA reads TGTGCCACCAGTGATAAGCAGGGGAGGATGACAGATACGCAGTATTTT. Translated: CATSDKQGRMTDTQYF. The J gene is TRBJ2-3, the V gene TRBV24-1, with D perhaps assigned TRBD1 or TRBD2 (6 bases each). With 3 bases removed from V and 3 bases from J, the gap between germline ends came to 15 bases. The CDR3 is 16 amino acids. The germline V gene encodes CDR1 KGHDR and CDR2 SFDVKD.

The chain combines TRBV2 with TRBJ2-5; tentative D call: TRBD2 (7 bases). CDR1 and CDR2 from the germline V gene are SNHLY and FYNNEI. Trimming left V 4 bases short and J 1 base short, with 13 bases between. This CDR3 spans 15 amino acids. CDR3 sequence: CASSVGGPFQETQYF. For the CDR3, the DNA is TGTGCCAGCAGTGTGGGGGGGCCTTTCCAAGAGACCCAGTACTTC.

This clonotype was observed a few times. The chain employs TRBV18 and TRBJ1-2; D is unclear. CDR3 length: 15 residues. V dropped 2 bases and J dropped 4 bases, with 14 bases sitting between them. Germline CDR1 KGHSH, CDR2 LQKENI. The CDR3 coding sequence is TGTGCCAGCTCACCAGCCGCCGTCGAGATCTATGGCTACACCTTC. Its protein is CASSPAAVEIYGYTF. Full variable domain (rest looked up from reference TRBV18 and TRBJ1-2): NAGVMQNPRHLVRRRGQEARLRCSPMKGHSHVYWYRQLPEEGLKFMVYLQKENIIDESGMPKERFSAEFPKEGPSILRIQQVVRGDSAAYFCASSPAAVEIYGYTFGSGTRLTVV.

V and J are TRBV2 and TRBJ2-2, with 10 bases aligning to TRBD2. CDR3 length: 14 residues. V dropped 8 bases and J dropped 6; count of bases not matched to a gene: 6. In germline, CDR1 is SNHLY, CDR2 FYNNEI. CDR3 sequence: CASSSGRGAGELFF. The CDR3 nucleotides read TGTGCCAGCTCTAGCGGGAGAGGTGCCGGGGAGCTGTTTTTT.

The rearrangement uses TRBV7-6 and TRBJ2-5; 8 bases line up with TRBD2. The CDR3 is 17 amino acids. With 1 base clipped from V and 1 base from J, the junction kept 8 bases outside the gene matches. Germline V gene data show CDR1 as SGHVS and CDR2 as FNYEAQ. The CDR3 here is CASSLDGGGGPQETQYF. The CDR3 bases are TGTGCCAGCAGCTTAGACGGAGGCGGGGGGCCCCAAGAGACCCAGTACTTC.

With respect to this clonotype: Mismatch with germline at one junction end may stem from a read error. The chain joins TRBV12-3 or TRBV12-4 to TRBJ2-1, with 8 bases identical to TRBD2. This CDR3 has 18 residues. For the CDR3, the DNA is TGTGACAGCAGTTTAGGTTTTGAACTAGCGGTTTCCTACAATGAGCAGTTCTTC. Protein: CDSSLGFELAVSYNEQFF.

The chain combines TRBV7-9 with TRBJ2-3; D gene unclear. Trimming left V 3 bases short and J 1 base short, with 8 bases between. The CDR3 has 14 amino acids. Per the germline V gene, CDR1 is SEHNR and CDR2 is FQNEAQ (reference sequence). The CDR3 nucleotides read TGTGCCAGCAGCTTTCGGACCCGCACAGATACGCAGTATTTT. Protein: CASSFRTRTDTQYF.

This clonotype has only a few counts. The V gene is TRBV20-1, the J gene TRBJ2-5; D gene ambiguous. Germline V gives CDR1 DFQATT, CDR2 SNEGSKA (reference sequence). The length of the CDR3 is 14 residues. V dropped 4 bases and J dropped 1 base, with 13 bases sitting between them. The CDR3: CSAMLLTGQETQYF. DNA of the CDR3: TGCAGTGCTATGCTACTGACTGGCCAAGAGACCCAGTACTTC.

The chain carries TRBV29-1 and TRBJ2-2; D is possibly TRBD1 (6 bases). Trimming took 4 bases from V and 6 from J, leaving 12 bases between them. Germline CDR1 SQVTM, CDR2 ANQGSEA. The CDR3 covers 13 residues. The CDR3, as DNA: TGCAGCGTTGCCCCGACAGGATCCGGGGAGCTGTTTTTT. Its translation is CSVAPTGSGELFF.

This clonotype was counted a few times. The CDR3 DNA sequence: TGCAGTGCGGACCCGGGACAGGGGGCGACAGATACGCAGTATTTT. Translated: CSADPGQGATDTQYF. This chain links TRBV20-1 with TRBJ2-3, with 12 nucleotides matching TRBD1. This CDR3 contains 15 residues. Germline V gene lookup returns CDR1 DFQATT and CDR2 SNEGSKA (reference sequence). Losses at the gene ends were 6 bases for V and 3 bases for J; bases not matched to a gene: 7.

The genes are TRBV20-1 and TRBJ1-1; TRBD1 matches at 8 bases. In germline, CDR1 is DFQATT, CDR2 SNEGSKA (reference sequence). Trimming removed 4 bases from V and 1 base from J; junction bases left unmatched: 2. The CDR3 is made up of 13 amino acids. The CDR3 DNA reads TGCAGTGCTACCCAGGGGGCGAACACTGAAGCTTTCTTT. The encoded protein is CSATQGANTEAFF.

This clonotype occurred a few times. The V and J genes are TRBV6-1 and TRBJ2-7; D possibly matches TRBD1 or TRBD2 (5 bases each). With 6 bases removed from V and 5 bases from J, the gap between germline ends came to 20 bases. The CDR3 extends over 15 amino acids. Germline values: CDR1 MNHNS, CDR2 SASEGT. The CDR3 region has the DNA TGTGCCAGCAGGTCCGGACGGGGCCCGAGAAACGAGCAGTACTTC. It encodes CASRSGRGPRNEQYF.

The CDR3 bases are TGCAGCGTTGTTAAGGCTTTCAGCACAGATACGCAGTATTTT. It translates to CSVVKAFSTDTQYF. The chain employs TRBV29-1 and TRBJ2-3, with no clear D. This CDR3 has 14 amino acids. V was trimmed by 4 bases and J by 0 bases, leaving 11 bases between them. CDR1 and CDR2 (germline): SQVTM, ANQGSEA.

This clonotype was observed a few times. This chain uses TRBV20-1 with TRBJ1-5, with 7 bases matching TRBD1. Germline CDR1 reads DFQATT; CDR2 reads SNEGSKA (reference sequence). V trimming: 3 bases; J trimming: 7 bases; junction bases outside the gene matches: 6. The length of the CDR3 is 13 residues. The CDR3 sequence is CSARATGQQPQHF. CDR3 coding DNA: TGCAGTGCTAGGGCGACAGGGCAGCAGCCCCAGCATTTT.

The chain couples TRBV7-9 to TRBJ2-2; 8 bases are a match to TRBD2. The J segment lost 6 bases and the V segment lost 5 bases, leaving 5 bases of the junction unmatched. Germline V gene sequence: CDR1 SEHNR, CDR2 FQNEAQ (reference sequence). The CDR3 contains 14 residues. The CDR3 spells CASSPDGRAGELFF. The CDR3 bases are TGTGCCAGCAGCCCAGACGGGAGGGCCGGGGAGCTGTTTTTT.

The chain uses TRBV15 and TRBJ2-1, with D uncertain. With 1 base removed from V and 1 base from J, the gap between germline ends came to 5 bases. This CDR3 has 14 residues. Germline values: CDR1 LNHNV, CDR2 YYDKDF (reference sequence). CDR3 residues: CATSRVRSYNEQFF. The CDR3 coding sequence is TGTGCCACCAGCAGAGTACGGTCCTACAATGAGCAGTTCTTC.